The TCR beta chain described here comes from a study of shared clonotypes between healthy human individuals. Looking at the study overall: Three men and a couple of women, aged 18 to 49, were donors.

In regard to this clone: Its cognate antigen is unknown. Relative to the germline gene, one junction end is altered; a read error may explain this.

General study points: The study's rarefaction showed incomplete sorted-subset sequencing despite large depth.

This CDR3 contains 12 residues. The V gene's germline CDR1 is LNHDA and CDR2 SQIVND (reference sequence). CD8 cells classed as naive were CD45RO-negative and positively selected for CCR7, excluding terminally differentiated effector memory CD45RA+ cells. Some clones are missing from TCRdb's copy, which holds only in-frame ones; the method was immunoSEQ multiplex PCR. In the table there are hundreds of thousands of clones, around 96% of which are singletons. The sequenced sample consisted of naive CD8+ T cells sorted from blood. V gene TRBV19 combines with J gene TRBJ1-1; 7 nucleotides agree with TRBD1. This sequence originates from a woman in her thirties in good health. DNA for the CDR3: TGCCCGCTGGGGACAGCGAACACTGAAGCTTTCTTT. It is translated as CPLGTANTEAFF.